This T cell receptor beta chain was found in a study of Graves' ophthalmopathy and Graves' hyperthyroidism (dated by TCRdb to the late 2010s). Background for the entire study: Peripheral blood was collected at initial diagnosis, before any treatment. TCR beta repertoire signatures were used to distinguish Graves' ophthalmopathy from Graves' hyperthyroidism and to predict progression to ophthalmopathy. In total, 135 blood samples were TCR-sequenced: 40 to 45 ophthalmopathy, some 75 hyperthyroidism and about 17 hyperthyroidism-to-ophthalmopathy patients. To explore V-J signatures that separate ophthalmopathy from hyperthyroidism, a discovery set of about a hundred patients was enrolled, consisting of roughly 45 with ophthalmopathy and about 60 with stable hyperthyroidism. An independent validation cohort comprised some 18 hyperthyroidism patients and about 16 patients who later progressed from hyperthyroidism to ophthalmopathy. In more than five hyperthyroidism patients, T-cell repertoires of thyroid tissue and blood were compared. After sampling, hyperthyroidism patients received methimazole starting at 30 mg daily, and ophthalmopathy patients received high-dose intravenous methylprednisolone. The approximately 100 discovery patients were divided at random into training and test sets in a 7:3 ratio.

In this sample, this clonotype turned up a few times. Its antigen is currently not known. No base-level quality is on record; no much larger clone is a single base apart. For repertoire sequencing, TCR beta CDR3 regions were amplified from RNA transcripts. HTBI primers and the Qiagen OneStep RT-PCR kit were used in a first-round RT-PCR, which was followed by a second-round multiplex PCR, size selection and purification. The libraries underwent paired-end sequencing with 100 bp reads on an Illumina HiSeq2000. The original pipeline was this. SOAPnuke was used to process the reads, removing any read that contained adapters or uncalled bases, had a mean Phred below 15, or lacked an exact match to the constant primer or identifier. COPE v1.2.5 was used to merge high-quality paired reads. Each unique nucleotide sequence was defined as a clonotype, and clonotypes were aligned to IMGT TRB V, D and J references with MiTCR v1.1. The analysis was limited to V-J combinations with a frequency above 0.0001, which together covered 99.2% of repertoires. For each V-J combination, a TCR clonal expansion and chaos score was defined as F50 clonal expansion divided by the chaos observed in the TCRdist matrix. Features were reduced by Welch's t-statistics and random forest to around 13 V-J combinations, which fed a naive Bayes classifier. The similarity between thyroid and blood repertoires was quantified using the Morisita-Horn index. In TCRdb, the public reads were trimmed at Q25 with fastp and aligned with MiXCR, with productive beta chains retained. Duplicate CDR3 protein sequences are folded into a single record with the most common DNA and genes. Clone size and V and J calls follow TCRdb, not the original study. Within this sample are under 250,000 distinct CDR3 sequences, with 29% of them counted one time only. Approximately 9.6% of the sample belongs to the ten largest clones.

Ophthalmopathy patients had moderately to severely active disease, Clinical Activity Score of at least 3, NOSPECS grade of at least 4, and disease duration under 3 months. Anyone with other autoimmune diseases, uncontrolled infections, pregnancy or lactation was excluded from the study. Diagnosis was based on clinical symptoms, serum thyroxine, TRAb, thyroid ultrasound and orbital computed tomography. Using Ficoll-Paque density gradient centrifugation, PBMCs were isolated from 8.5 to 10 ml of fresh peripheral blood. Total RNA was extracted with Trizol reagent and quality-checked on an Agilent 2100 Bioanalyzer. The CDR3 measures 13 amino acids from cysteine to phenylalanine. Only the CDR3 DNA is retained, 39 bases long and in frame from the first base. V ends up 10 bases short and J 2 bases short, with an unmatched junction base count of 6. Study-wide findings and limitations: In validation, the model predicted ophthalmopathy progression with more than 70% sensitivity and about 77% specificity; some 13 predicted patients were CT-confirmed with GO in a median of roughly 6.8 months. In cross-validation, the 13-signature model distinguished ophthalmopathy from stable hyperthyroidism with 87.88% sensitivity and around 84% specificity, while in the test set the corresponding values were 80% and 75%. No statistical method was used to predetermine the sample size, and group allocation was not hidden from the investigators. Most of the expanded thyroid clonotypes with a frequency above 0.001 were also detected in blood, and it was suggested that the thyroid immune response may be reflected by blood repertoires.

The material sequenced was peripheral blood. This sequence uses TRBV12-3 or TRBV12-4 and TRBJ2-7; the central 9 bases match TRBD1. This TCR derives from a middle-aged man with Graves' ophthalmopathy. Donor details come from another sample of the same person, matched by shared clones. The DNA is as follows: TGTGCCACTGGACAGGGGTTAACCTACGAGCAGTACTTC. This codes for CATGQGLTYEQYF.